The rows below give T cell receptor beta chains drawn from one sample of a study of spatial heterogeneity in lung cancer. Each CDR3 protein gets one entry after TCRdb re-called the 5' RACE reads with MiXCR. The sample has approximately 94,000 distinct CDR3 sequences; around 4.8% are singletons. The sample was lung tumor tissue, taken at surgery. The source is a male donor with early-stage non-small cell lung cancer. Both conserved end residues are part of each CDR3. A D gene is named only where the DNA matches it firmly. The size field is filled for only some rows; it gives once, few, many or a size class.

J: TRBJ2-1; size: -; V: TRBV7-9; D: TRBD1; DNA: TGTGCCAGCAGCCCGTCCGGGACAGTAGCCCACGAGCAGTTCTTC; CDR3: CASSPSGTVAHEQFF
J: TRBJ1-1; size: -; V: TRBV6-5; D: TRBD1; DNA: TGTGCCAGCAGTTACACACAGGGGTTGGGGGCTTTCTTT; CDR3: CASSYTQGLGAFF
J: TRBJ1-4; size: many; V: TRBV27; D: -; DNA: TGTGCCAGCAGTCTCATAGCCGCTAATGAAAAACTGTTTTTT; CDR3: CASSLIAANEKLFF
J: TRBJ2-5; size: many; V: TRBV10-3; D: -; DNA: TGTGCCATCAGTGCCAATCGGGATGGAGGATTCGAGACCCAGTACTTC; CDR3: CAISANRDGGFETQYF
J: TRBJ2-3; size: many; V: TRBV7-9; D: -; DNA: TGTGCCAGCAGCTTCCTAGTAGATACGCAGTATTTT; CDR3: CASSFLVDTQYF
J: TRBJ2-5; size: many; V: TRBV4-1; D: -; DNA: TGCGCCAGCAGCCAACAGGGATGGGACGGAGAGACCCAGTACTTC; CDR3: CASSQQGWDGETQYF
J: TRBJ2-3; size: many; V: TRBV4-1; D: -; DNA: TGCGCCAGCAGCCAAGATGCAAGTTATACGGGATTCATGGATACGCAGTATTTT; CDR3: CASSQDASYTGFMDTQYF
J: TRBJ2-5; size: few; V: TRBV7-9; D: -; DNA: TGTGCCAGCAGCCCATCTGGAGCGGAAGAGACCCAGTACTTC; CDR3: CASSPSGAEETQYF
J: TRBJ2-7; size: -; V: TRBV29-1; D: -; DNA: TGCAGCGTCCATACAGTGTACGAGCAGTACTTC; CDR3: CSVHTVYEQYF
J: TRBJ2-5; size: many; V: TRBV7-9; D: -; DNA: TGTGCCAGCAGCTTAGGTTCGCCGACCCAGTACTTC; CDR3: CASSLGSPTQYF
J: TRBJ2-1; size: many; V: TRBV15; D: TRBD2; DNA: TGTGCCACCAGCTCGTCACTAGCGCGGAATGAGCAGTTCTTC; CDR3: CATSSSLARNEQFF
J: TRBJ2-7; size: many; V: TRBV5-4; D: TRBD2; DNA: TGTGCCAGCAGTTCCCCGAGCGGGAGGGCCGCCTCCTACGAGCAGTACTTC; CDR3: CASSSPSGRAASYEQYF
J: TRBJ2-3; size: few; V: TRBV9; D: -; DNA: TGTGCCAGCAGCTTCGGGGGTAGAGATACGCAGTATTTT; CDR3: CASSFGGRDTQYF
J: TRBJ2-3; size: -; V: TRBV3-1; D: -; DNA: TGTGCCAGCAGCCGAGCGGCAAGCACAGATACGCAGTATTTT; CDR3: CASSRAASTDTQYF
J: TRBJ1-2; size: many; V: TRBV5-1; D: -; DNA: TGCGCCAGCAGCTTAACCTACAGGGCATTATACTATGGCTACACCTTC; CDR3: CASSLTYRALYYGYTF
J: TRBJ2-1; size: many; V: TRBV12-3/TRBV12-4; D: -; DNA: TGTGCCAGCAGCCCGACTCTCGGGAATGAGCAGTTCTTC; CDR3: CASSPTLGNEQFF
J: TRBJ2-7; size: many; V: TRBV29-1; D: TRBD1; DNA: TGCAGCGGAGGGGACAGTTTCTCCTACGAGCAGTACTTC; CDR3: CSGGDSFSYEQYF
J: TRBJ2-7; size: many; V: TRBV4-2; D: TRBD2; DNA: TGTGCCAGCAGCCAAGCGTACGTGGCTAGCGGGAGATTCTACGAGCAGTACTTC; CDR3: CASSQAYVASGRFYEQYF
J: TRBJ2-1; size: many; V: TRBV15; D: TRBD1; DNA: TGTGCCACCAGCAGATACAGGGGGCTGGAATACAATGAGCAGTTCTTC; CDR3: CATSRYRGLEYNEQFF
J: TRBJ2-3; size: many; V: TRBV28; D: -; DNA: TGTGCCAGCAGCCTTCCCGTAGCGGCAGATACGCAGTATTTT; CDR3: CASSLPVAADTQYF
J: TRBJ2-7; size: many; V: TRBV4-1; D: -; DNA: TGCGCCAGCAGCCAACGGGCAGGGGTCGAGCAGTACTTC; CDR3: CASSQRAGVEQYF
J: TRBJ2-2; size: many; V: TRBV13; D: -; DNA: TGTGCCAGCAGCTTAGGCCTGTCCGGGGAGCTGTTTTTT; CDR3: CASSLGLSGELFF
J: TRBJ2-5; size: many; V: TRBV28; D: -; DNA: TGTGCCAGCAGTACCTGGGCAGTCCAAGAGACCCAGTACTTC; CDR3: CASSTWAVQETQYF
J: TRBJ1-2; size: many; V: TRBV12-3/TRBV12-4; D: -; DNA: TGTGCCAGCAGTTTAGTTGACGATGGCTACACCTTC; CDR3: CASSLVDDGYTF
J: TRBJ2-7; size: many; V: TRBV3-1; D: -; DNA: TGTGCCAGCAGCCAAGGTGGCGGTTCCTACGAGCAGTACTTC; CDR3: CASSQGGGSYEQYF
J: TRBJ2-3; size: -; V: TRBV10-2; D: -; DNA: TGCGCCAGTGGGAAGCGGTCGACAGATACGCAGTATTTT; CDR3: CASGKRSTDTQYF
J: TRBJ1-6; size: few; V: TRBV6-1; D: -; DNA: TGTGCCAGCAGTGAAGTGGACCGTAGATCACCCCTCCACTTT; CDR3: CASSEVDRRSPLHF
J: TRBJ2-3; size: many; V: TRBV10-2; D: -; DNA: TGCGCCAGCACCAGTTCTCCAGATACGCAGTATTTT; CDR3: CASTSSPDTQYF
J: TRBJ2-7; size: -; V: TRBV5-1; D: TRBD2; DNA: TGCGCCAGCAGCTCGAGAGAAACCGGGACTAGCGGCTCCTACGAGCAGTACTTC; CDR3: CASSSRETGTSGSYEQYF
J: TRBJ2-3; size: few; V: TRBV9; D: -; DNA: TGTGCCAGCAGCGTAGACAGGGAGGGCACAGATACGCAGTATTTT; CDR3: CASSVDREGTDTQYF
J: TRBJ2-3; size: few; V: TRBV20-1; D: -; DNA: TGCAGTGGCAGGACTTTAGCGGAAACCACAGATACGCAGTATTTT; CDR3: CSGRTLAETTDTQYF
J: TRBJ2-4; size: many; V: TRBV7-2; D: TRBD1; DNA: TGTGCCAGCAGCTTAGAAGGGGGCAGGGGCATTCAGTACTTC; CDR3: CASSLEGGRGIQYF
J: TRBJ2-3; size: few; V: TRBV9; D: -; DNA: TGTGCCAGCAGCGGTCGGGAGTCAGATACGCAGTATTTT; CDR3: CASSGRESDTQYF
J: TRBJ2-3; size: many; V: TRBV7-2; D: TRBD2; DNA: TGTGCCAGTCTTGGCGGGAGGGCGGATACGCAGTATTTT; CDR3: CASLGGRADTQYF
J: TRBJ2-5; size: many; V: TRBV6-6; D: -; DNA: TGTGCCAGCAGTTACGTTGAGACCCAGTACTTC; CDR3: CASSYVETQYF
J: TRBJ2-7; size: many; V: TRBV10-3; D: TRBD1; DNA: TGTGCCACCCAGCGGACCCAGGGGGATGAGCAGTACTTC; CDR3: CATQRTQGDEQYF
J: TRBJ2-7; size: few; V: TRBV7-6; D: TRBD1; DNA: TGTGCCAGCAGCCTAGGACAGGGGACGGCGCGCTATCACTACGAGCAGTACTTC; CDR3: CASSLGQGTARYHYEQYF
J: TRBJ2-5; size: -; V: TRBV3-1; D: -; DNA: TGTGCCAGCAGCCCCGGTAGGATGAGTAATGCTTGGGAGACCCAGTACTTC; CDR3: CASSPGRMSNAWETQYF
J: TRBJ2-7; size: -; V: TRBV10-3; D: TRBD2; DNA: TGTGCCATCAGTGAGTCTAGCGGGACTCATCCGTACTTC; CDR3: CAISESSGTHPYF
J: TRBJ1-3; size: many; V: TRBV20-1; D: -; DNA: TGCAGTGCTGCCGACAGGTCACATTGGAACACCATATATTTT; CDR3: CSAADRSHWNTIYF
J: TRBJ1-1; size: many; V: TRBV5-5; D: -; DNA: TGTGCCAGCACCGCGGACACCGGGACTGAAGCTTTCTTT; CDR3: CASTADTGTEAFF
J: TRBJ1-3; size: many; V: TRBV9; D: -; DNA: TGTGCCAGCAGCGGGACAGCCTCTGGAAACACCATATATTTT; CDR3: CASSGTASGNTIYF
J: TRBJ1-5; size: many; V: TRBV27; D: -; DNA: TGTGCCAGCAGTATCGACAGTTATAGCAATCAGCCCCAGCATTTT; CDR3: CASSIDSYSNQPQHF
J: TRBJ2-7; size: many; V: TRBV20-1; D: -; DNA: TGCAGTGCTAGAGATCCCTTCTTTTCCCAGCAGTACTTC; CDR3: CSARDPFFSQQYF
J: TRBJ2-1; size: many; V: TRBV5-6; D: TRBD2; DNA: TGTGCCAGCAGCGGATTGCGGGAGCTACGGAACGCTTGGCCGTTCTTC; CDR3: CASSGLRELRNAWPFF
J: TRBJ2-6; size: few; V: TRBV5-1; D: TRBD2; DNA: TGCGCCAGCAGCTTTAGCGGGAGGAGCTCTGGGGCCAACGTCCTGACTTTC; CDR3: CASSFSGRSSGANVLTF
J: TRBJ2-1; size: many; V: TRBV27; D: -; DNA: TGTGCCAGCAGTGGACACGGTTATAATGAGCAGTTCTTC; CDR3: CASSGHGYNEQFF
J: TRBJ2-3; size: few; V: TRBV4-2; D: TRBD2; DNA: TGTGCCAGCAGCCACATCATGGGGACTAGCGGGAGGAATGGAGATACGCAGTATTTT; CDR3: CASSHIMGTSGRNGDTQYF